A single sample is the source of the 25 T cell receptor beta chains below, sequenced in a study of blood T cell repertoires in COVID-19. TCRdb's copy holds only in-frame clones and misses some; the assay was immunoSEQ multiplex PCR. The table shows just over 300,000 clones, with about 85% occurring only once. Sequencing was carried out using peripheral blood. The receptors come from a man aged 18-30 years with active or convalescent COVID-19.

This clone occurred once. The V call is TRBV9, the J call TRBJ2-7; TRBD2 agrees at 10 bases. The CDR3 is 16 residues long. Germline values: CDR1 SGDLS, CDR2 YYNGEE. The V segment lost 3 bases and the J segment 7 bases; nucleotides outside the gene matches: 13. Written as DNA, the CDR3 is TGTGCCAGCAGCGCCTTACTAGCGGGGTCAATTGAAGAGCAGTACTTC. Translation gives CASSALLAGSIEEQYF.

Worth noting for this clone: Other DNA sequences in the sample encode the same CDR3. The chain joins TRBV9 to TRBJ1-1; tentative D call: TRBD1 (5 bases). Germline V gene data show CDR1 as SGDLS and CDR2 as YYNGEE. Trimming took 2 bases from V and 1 from J, leaving 6 bases between them. This CDR3 comprises 13 residues. CDR3 region: CASSVGPNTEAFF. The DNA for the CDR3 is TGTGCCAGCAGCGTGGGGCCGAACACTGAAGCTTTCTTT.

This chain uses TRBV9 with TRBJ2-1; 9 bases are shared with TRBD1. This CDR3 spans 16 amino acids. Germline CDR1 reads SGDLS; CDR2 reads YYNGEE. Unmatched junction bases numbered 11, after V lost 4 bases and J lost 6 bases. DNA of the CDR3: TGTGCCAGCAGCCTGCTGGGACAGGGAGGCGGCAATGAGCAGTTCTTC. Its translation: CASSLLGQGGGNEQFF.

The chain combines TRBV7-8 with TRBJ2-3; 12 bases fit TRBD2. The CDR3 sequence is 15 residues long. CDR1 and CDR2 from the germline V gene are SGHVS and FQNEAQ. V dropped 5 bases and J dropped 5; count of bases not matched to a gene: 5. The DNA for the CDR3 is TGTGCCAGCAGCCATCCGGGACTAGCGGGAGATACGCAGTATTTT. Protein sequence: CASSHPGLAGDTQYF.

The chain couples TRBV9 to TRBJ2-1; 7 positions agree with TRBD2. Germline V gives CDR1 SGDLS, CDR2 YYNGEE. There are 20 residues in the CDR3. The J segment lost 5 bases and the V segment lost 0 bases, leaving 20 bases of the junction unmatched. CDR3 sequence: CASSVAPEGAGDQPNNEQFF. CDR3 DNA sequence: TGTGCCAGCAGCGTAGCCCCTGAAGGTGCGGGAGATCAGCCCAACAATGAGCAGTTCTTC.

This chain joins TRBV3-1 (or the pseudogene TRBV3-2) and TRBJ1-2, with 10 bases matching TRBD1. The germline gives CDR1 LGHDT, CDR2 YNNKEL (reference sequence). V lost 1 base, J lost 7 bases, and 6 bases stayed unmatched. The CDR3 is 15 amino acids. The CDR3 sequence: CASSQGGQGYRGYTF. CDR3 DNA sequence: TGTGCCAGCAGCCAAGGGGGACAGGGGTATCGTGGCTACACCTTC.

V gene TRBV4-1 combines with J gene TRBJ1-6, with D possibly being TRBD1 (5 bases). The CDR3 sequence is 15 residues long. V shed 0 bases and J shed 6 bases, with 9 bases lying between them. CDR1 is MGHRA and CDR2 is YSYEKL in the germline V gene. CDR3 sequence (DNA): TGCGCCAGCAGCCAAGACCCGGGACTTAATTCACCCCTCCACTTT. Protein: CASSQDPGLNSPLHF.

Many counts were recorded for this clone. The chain uses TRBV4-1 and TRBJ1-2; no definite D call. The V and J ends lost 0 bases and 3 bases respectively, with 11 bases between them. Germline CDR1 MGHRA, CDR2 YSYEKL. The length of the CDR3 is 15 residues. The CDR3 is CASSQDLGTYYGYTF. The CDR3 DNA reads TGCGCCAGCAGCCAAGATCTAGGCACTTACTATGGCTACACCTTC.

V is TRBV7-9 and J is TRBJ2-5; the match to TRBD2 covers 16 bases. The CDR3 runs 18 residues. Unmatched junction bases numbered 8, after V lost 5 bases and J lost 2 bases. Germline CDR1 SEHNR, CDR2 FQNEAQ (reference sequence). CDR3 loop: CASSPPGTSGRGQETQYF. CDR3 in DNA: TGTGCCAGCAGCCCACCCGGGACTAGCGGGAGGGGACAAGAGACCCAGTACTTC. The variable domain in full, with the rest retrieved from reference TRBV7-9 and TRBJ2-5, is DTGVSQNPRHKITKRGQNVTFRCDPISEHNRLYWYRQTLGQGPEFLTYFQNEAQLEKSRLLSDRFSAERPKGSFSTLEIQRTEQGDSAMYLCASSPPGTSGRGQETQYFGPGTRLLVL.

The chain uses TRBV29-1 and TRBJ1-2; TRBD1 matches at 9 bases. Germline lookup yields CDR1 SQVTM and CDR2 ANQGSEA. With V trimmed by 8 bases and J by 1 base, 11 bases remained unmatched. This CDR3 comprises 15 residues. In DNA, the CDR3 is TGCAGCACGACGGAACAGGGGGCGGATAACTATGGCTACACCTTC. Encoded protein: CSTTEQGADNYGYTF.

This sequence joins TRBV19 and TRBJ2-1, with D unclear. The V and J ends lost 7 bases and 0 bases respectively, with 7 bases between them. Germline V gene sequence: CDR1 LNHDA, CDR2 SQIVND (reference sequence). This CDR3 comprises 13 residues. CDR3 nucleotide sequence: TGTGCCAGTACCCAGAACTCCTACAATGAGCAGTTCTTC. Its translation is CASTQNSYNEQFF.

This clone came up once. CDR3 sequence: CASNRTSGRTREQYF. The CDR3 nucleotides are TGTGCCAGCAATAGGACTAGCGGGAGGACTCGGGAGCAGTACTTC. The chain is built from TRBV21-1 and TRBJ2-7; TRBD2, the D gene given by the table, was not confirmed from the DNA. TRBV21-1 is described as a pseudogene. CDR3 length: 15 residues.

The chain combines TRBV5-1 with TRBJ2-1; D unclear. From germline, CDR1 is SGHRS and CDR2 YFSETQ. V lost 4 bases, J lost 6 bases, and 20 bases lay in between. This CDR3 region has 16 residues. The CDR3 coding sequence is TGCGCCAGCAGCCCGATATTGGGCAGAGCAGGCAATGAGCAGTTCTTC. Translation gives CASSPILGRAGNEQFF.

V gene TRBV13 combines with J gene TRBJ2-5; D may be TRBD2 (6 bases). CDR3 length: 14 residues. V was pared by 1 base and J by 5 bases, with 11 bases between. The germline CDR1 and CDR2 sequences are PRHDT and FYEKMQ (reference sequence). CDR3 sequence reads: CASSLVSSAETQYF. The DNA for the CDR3 is TGTGCCAGCAGCTTAGTATCTAGCGCGGAGACCCAGTACTTC.

This clone was counted a single time. This chain joins TRBV7-9 and TRBJ1-2; TRBD1 might be the D (6 bases). CDR1 and CDR2 (germline): SEHNR, FQNEAQ (reference sequence). V gave up 5 bases and J gave up 2 bases, with 21 bases separating them. This CDR3 has 17 residues. The CDR3 DNA sequence: TGTGCCAGCAGCACCGCAACTCGACAGGAAAAGAACTATGGCTACACCTTC. Amino acid sequence: CASSTATRQEKNYGYTF.

The chain has TRBV19 and TRBJ2-2; perhaps TRBD2 as D (5 bases). The ends were cut back, 0 bases at V and 1 base at J, with 15 bases in the middle. Germline CDR1 reads LNHDA; CDR2 reads SQIVND (reference sequence). The CDR3 has 18 amino acids. In nucleotides, the CDR3 is TGTGCCAGTAGTATAGATCCCCCCCGTAGCGTGAACACCGGGGAGCTGTTTTTT. Protein: CASSIDPPRSVNTGELFF.

The genes are TRBV27 and TRBJ1-6; 7 bases are shared with TRBD1. The CDR3 is 16 residues long. V lost 2 bases, J lost 8 bases, and 9 bases stayed unmatched. Per the germline V gene, CDR1 is MNHEY and CDR2 is SMNVEV (reference sequence). In DNA form, the CDR3 reads TGTGCCAGCAGTTTACGAATCGGACAGGTCTATTCACCCCTCCACTTT. It translates to CASSLRIGQVYSPLHF.

The count of this clone is one. This chain uses TRBV25-1 with TRBJ1-5, with 7 positions matching TRBD1. Trimming removed 6 bases from V and 4 bases from J; junction bases left unmatched: 6. Germline V gives CDR1 MGHDK, CDR2 SYGVNS. The CDR3 length is 14 residues. The CDR3 spells CASRGPGGNQPQHF. The CDR3 nucleotides read TGTGCCAGCAGGGGGCCAGGGGGGAATCAGCCCCAGCATTTT.

The CDR3 protein is CASSIVGSHTDTQYF. DNA for the CDR3: TGTGCCAGTAGTATAGTGGGCAGTCACACAGATACGCAGTATTTT. V is TRBV19 and J is TRBJ2-3; D remains ambiguous. The germline V gene has CDR1 LNHDA and CDR2 SQIVND (reference sequence). Deletions cut 1 base from V and 2 bases from J, with 10 bases between. This CDR3 spans 15 amino acids.

The V gene is TRBV7-9, the J gene TRBJ2-7, with 7 bases lining up with TRBD1. This CDR3 comprises 13 residues. Germline V gene lookup returns CDR1 SEHNR and CDR2 FQNEAQ (reference sequence). V shed 2 bases and J 7 bases; nucleotides not matched to a gene: 5. CDR3 coding DNA: TGTGCCAGCAGCTTAAGTAGGGGGCGGGAGCAGTACTTC. This translates into CASSLSRGREQYF.

This clone has more than one count but fewer than ten. This chain links TRBV9 with TRBJ1-6; D is unresolved. Germline CDR1 SGDLS, CDR2 YYNGEE. Trimming left V 1 base short and J 1 base short, with 3 bases between. This CDR3 has 14 amino acids. The CDR3 coding sequence is TGTGCCAGCAGCGTAACATCCTATAATTCACCCCTCCACTTT. Amino acids: CASSVTSYNSPLHF.

This clone appeared a single time. The chain is built from TRBV6-5 and TRBJ2-7; D perhaps matches TRBD2 (5 bases). With 4 bases removed from V and 2 bases from J, the gap between germline ends came to 15 bases. This CDR3 is built from 15 residues. The germline gives CDR1 MNHEY, CDR2 SVGAGI. As DNA, the CDR3 is TGTGCCAGCAGTTGGAGGTGGTCCTCTACCTACGAGCAGTACTTC. It encodes CASSWRWSSTYEQYF.

The rearrangement links TRBV24-1 to TRBJ1-1, with D unclear. Germline loops: CDR1 KGHDR, CDR2 SFDVKD. This CDR3 region has 20 residues. The ends were cut back, 3 bases at V and 0 bases at J, with 25 bases in the middle. In DNA form, the CDR3 reads TGTGCCACCAGTGATCCAAAGGCCGGGAGTTTAAATGGGATGAACACTGAAGCTTTCTTT. Its translation: CATSDPKAGSLNGMNTEAFF.

The chain has TRBV6-2 or TRBV6-3 and TRBJ2-1; D call uncertain. This CDR3 spans 13 amino acids. V was cut by 2 bases and J by 4 bases, with 6 bases left in between. Germline values: CDR1 MNHEY, CDR2 SVGEGT. CDR3 DNA sequence: TGTGCCAGCAGTTACCTTAGATACAATGAGCAGTTCTTC. As protein: CASSYLRYNEQFF.

V and J are TRBV28 and TRBJ1-5; 8 bases agree with TRBD1. This CDR3 is 19 amino acids long. Trimming removed 3 bases from V and 2 bases from J; junction bases left unmatched: 15. Looked up from germline, CDR1 is MDHEN and CDR2 is SYDVKM. CDR3 nucleotide sequence: TGTGCCAGCAGTTTTAATCCCGCCTCAGGGGGCTCGGGCAATCAGCCCCAGCATTTT. It yields the protein CASSFNPASGGSGNQPQHF.